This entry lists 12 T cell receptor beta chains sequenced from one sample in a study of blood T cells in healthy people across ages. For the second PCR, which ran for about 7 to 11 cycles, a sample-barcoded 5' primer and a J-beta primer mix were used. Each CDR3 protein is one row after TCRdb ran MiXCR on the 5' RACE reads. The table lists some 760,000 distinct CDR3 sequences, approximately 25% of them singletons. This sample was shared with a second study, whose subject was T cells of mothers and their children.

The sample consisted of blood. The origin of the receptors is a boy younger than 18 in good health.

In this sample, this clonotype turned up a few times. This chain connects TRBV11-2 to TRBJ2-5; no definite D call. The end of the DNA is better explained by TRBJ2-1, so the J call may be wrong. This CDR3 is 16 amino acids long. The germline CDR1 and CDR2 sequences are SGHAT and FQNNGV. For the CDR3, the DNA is TGTGCCAGCAGTTTGAGTGGGGTTTTACCCTACAATGAGCAGTTCTTC. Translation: CASSLSGVLPYNEQFF.

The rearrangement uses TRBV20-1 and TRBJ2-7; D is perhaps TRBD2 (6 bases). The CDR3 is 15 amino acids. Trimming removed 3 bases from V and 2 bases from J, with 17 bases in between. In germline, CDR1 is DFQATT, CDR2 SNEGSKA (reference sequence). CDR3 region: CSASIMVGLTYEQYF. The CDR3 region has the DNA TGCAGTGCTAGTATCATGGTGGGACTCACCTACGAGCAGTACTTC.

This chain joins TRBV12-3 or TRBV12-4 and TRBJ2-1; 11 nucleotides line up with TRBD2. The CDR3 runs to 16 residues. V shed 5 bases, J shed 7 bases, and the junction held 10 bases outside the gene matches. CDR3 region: CASSPKLAGVWNEQFF. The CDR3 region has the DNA TGTGCCAGCAGTCCTAAACTAGCGGGAGTATGGAATGAGCAGTTCTTC.

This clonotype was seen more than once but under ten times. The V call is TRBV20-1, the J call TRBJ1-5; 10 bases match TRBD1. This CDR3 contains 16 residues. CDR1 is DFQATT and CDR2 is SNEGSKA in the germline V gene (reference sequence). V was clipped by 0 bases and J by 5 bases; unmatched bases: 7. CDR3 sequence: CSARDRQGAHHQPQHF. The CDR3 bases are TGCAGTGCTAGAGATCGACAGGGGGCCCACCATCAGCCCCAGCATTTT.

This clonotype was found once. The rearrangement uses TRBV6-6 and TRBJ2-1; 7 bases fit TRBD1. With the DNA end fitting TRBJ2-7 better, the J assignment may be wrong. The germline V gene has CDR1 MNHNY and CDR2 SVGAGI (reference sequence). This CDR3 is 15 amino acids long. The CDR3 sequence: CASSAGTDRTYEQYF. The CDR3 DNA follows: TGTGCCAGCAGTGCCGGGACAGACCGAACCTACGAGCAGTACTTC.

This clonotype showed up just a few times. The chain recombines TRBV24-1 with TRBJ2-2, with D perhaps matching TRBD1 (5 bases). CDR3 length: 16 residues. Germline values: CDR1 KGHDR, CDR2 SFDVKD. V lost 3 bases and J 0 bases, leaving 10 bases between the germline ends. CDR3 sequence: CATSDRQIPNTGELFF. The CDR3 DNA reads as TGTGCCACCAGTGATCGACAGATTCCGAACACCGGGGAGCTGTTTTTT.

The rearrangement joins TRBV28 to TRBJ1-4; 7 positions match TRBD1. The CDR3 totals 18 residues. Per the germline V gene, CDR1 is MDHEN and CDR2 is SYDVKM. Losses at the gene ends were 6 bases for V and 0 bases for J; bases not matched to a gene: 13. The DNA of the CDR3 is TGTGCCAGCAGACCCCCGGGACAGAGCTTTGCAACTAATGAAAAACTGTTTTTT. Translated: CASRPPGQSFATNEKLFF.

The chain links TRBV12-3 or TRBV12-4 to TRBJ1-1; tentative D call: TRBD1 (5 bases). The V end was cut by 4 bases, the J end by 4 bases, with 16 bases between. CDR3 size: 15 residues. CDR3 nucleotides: TGTGCCAGCAGTTCGGCGATACGCGGGGGCACTGAAGCTTTCTTT. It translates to CASSSAIRGGTEAFF.

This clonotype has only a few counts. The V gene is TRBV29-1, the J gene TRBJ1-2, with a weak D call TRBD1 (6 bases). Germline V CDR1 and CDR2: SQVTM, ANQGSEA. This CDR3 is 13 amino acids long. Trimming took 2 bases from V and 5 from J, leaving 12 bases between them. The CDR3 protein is CSVESPGEYGYTF. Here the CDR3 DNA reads TGCAGCGTTGAATCGCCAGGGGAATATGGCTACACCTTC.

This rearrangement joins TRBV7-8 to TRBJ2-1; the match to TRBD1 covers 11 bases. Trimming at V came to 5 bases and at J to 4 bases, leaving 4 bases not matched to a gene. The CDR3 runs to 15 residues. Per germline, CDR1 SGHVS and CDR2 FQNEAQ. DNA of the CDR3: TGTGCCAGCAGCAAAGGGGACAGGGGGTACAATGAGCAGTTCTTC. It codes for CASSKGDRGYNEQFF.

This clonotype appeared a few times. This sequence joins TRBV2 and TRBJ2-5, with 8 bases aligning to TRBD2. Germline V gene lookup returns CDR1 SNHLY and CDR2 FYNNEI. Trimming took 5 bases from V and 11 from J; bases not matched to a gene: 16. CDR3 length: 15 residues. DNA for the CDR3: TGTGCCAGCAGTCGAAACGGGGGGGCCTCCTACGGGCAGTACTTC. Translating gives CASSRNGGASYGQYF.

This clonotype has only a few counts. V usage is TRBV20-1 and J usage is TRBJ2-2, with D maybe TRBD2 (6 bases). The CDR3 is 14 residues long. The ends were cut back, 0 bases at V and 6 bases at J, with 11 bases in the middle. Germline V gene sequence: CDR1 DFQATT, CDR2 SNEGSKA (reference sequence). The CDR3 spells CSARDFGGPGELFF. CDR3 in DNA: TGCAGTGCTAGAGATTTCGGGGGTCCCGGGGAGCTGTTTTTT.